A single sample gave rise to the 16 T cell receptor beta chains below, sequenced in a study of shared clonotypes between healthy human individuals. The assay was immunoSEQ multiplex PCR, and TCRdb's table has in-frame clones only and misses some. Of some 800,000 clones in the sample, more than 85% are singletons; the top ten hold around 24%. It was CD45RO-negative cells, positively selected for CCR7, that made up naive CD8 cells, with terminally differentiated effector memory CD45RA+ cells excluded. The sample was naive CD8+ T cells sorted from blood. Receptors were obtained from a man aged 30 to 39 in good health.

Of note for this clone: The same CDR3 can be traced to other DNA sequences in this sample. The chain employs TRBV4-1 and TRBJ1-1; D is ambiguous. The germline gives CDR1 MGHRA, CDR2 YSYEKL. CDR3 size: 12 residues. Between the trimmed V and J ends, which lost 3 bases and 2 bases, there was a span of 4 bases. The CDR3 is CASSQGNTEAFF. For the CDR3, the DNA is TGCGCCAGCAGCCAGGGTAACACTGAAGCTTTCTTT.

The chain is built from TRBV4-1 and TRBJ2-1; D perhaps matches TRBD2 (6 bases). V was clipped by 2 bases and J by 6 bases, with 14 bases between them. Germline CDR1 is MGHRA and CDR2 is YSYEKL. The CDR3 contains 15 residues. The CDR3 loop is CASSQPGVRGNEQFF. The CDR3 coding sequence is TGCGCCAGCAGCCAACCGGGGGTTAGAGGCAATGAGCAGTTCTTC.

Points on this clone: Sequence at one end of the junction differs from germline and may be a read error. The J gene is TRBJ1-1, the V gene TRBV13; no clear D gene. The germline CDR1 and CDR2 sequences are PRHDT and FYEKMQ (reference sequence). The CDR3 is made up of 14 amino acids. CDR3 sequence (DNA): TGTGCCAGCAGCGTAGGACGGGGGAACACTGAAGCTTTCTTT. Translated: CASSVGRGNTEAFF. The full variable domain, in which reference TRBV13 and TRBJ1-1 provide the parts outside the CDR3, is AAGVIQSPRHLIKEKRETATLKCYPIPRHDTVYWYQQGPGQDPQFLISFYEKMQSDKGSIPDRFSAQQFSDYHSELNMSSLELGDSALYFCASSVGRGNTEAFFGQGTRLTVV.

The chain has TRBV7-9 and TRBJ2-7, with 7 bases matching TRBD1. Looked up from germline, CDR1 is SEHNR and CDR2 is FQNEAQ (reference sequence). CDR3 length: 14 amino acids. V shed 5 bases and J 3 bases; nucleotides not matched to a gene: 7. CDR3 coding DNA: TGTGCCAGCAGCCCAGGGACAGCGTTCTACGAGCAGTACTTC. This sequence encodes CASSPGTAFYEQYF.

This clone has just one count. The chain is built from TRBV5-4 and TRBJ1-4, with no clear D. The V and J ends lost 4 bases and 6 bases respectively, with 10 bases between them. The germline V gene encodes CDR1 SGHNT and CDR2 YYREEE (reference sequence). This CDR3 spans 13 amino acids. The CDR3 coding sequence is TGTGCCAGCAGCACCTATGTCGATGAAAAACTGTTTTTT. Its protein product is CASSTYVDEKLFF.

This clone was detected a few times. The rearrangement joins TRBV7-9 to TRBJ1-3, with 7 bases that match TRBD1. J lost 0 bases, V lost 5 bases, and 16 bases had no gene match. Germline-derived CDR1 and CDR2 are SEHNR and FQNEAQ (reference sequence). This CDR3 contains 19 residues. The CDR3 region is CASSPEGGQSPNSGNTIYF. In DNA, the CDR3 is TGTGCCAGCAGCCCGGAAGGGGGACAGAGCCCTAACTCTGGAAACACCATATATTTT.

This clone appeared a single time. J is TRBJ1-4 and V is TRBV5-6, with a weak D call TRBD1 (5 bases). Germline loops: CDR1 SGHDT, CDR2 YYEEEE. The germline V and J ends were trimmed by 9 bases and 0 bases, with 15 bases remaining between them. CDR3 size: 15 residues. CDR3 amino acids: CAITTGTATNEKLFF. The CDR3 bases are TGTGCCATTACGACCGGGACGGCAACTAATGAAAAACTGTTTTTT.

The rearrangement links TRBV19 to TRBJ1-5; no firm D call. V lost 7 bases, J lost 2 bases, and 18 bases lay in between. This CDR3 comprises 16 residues. Germline CDR1 reads LNHDA; CDR2 reads SQIVND (reference sequence). DNA of the CDR3: TGTGCCAGTAAATATAACCCTCGGGTGGGCAATCAGCCCCAGCATTTT. This codes for CASKYNPRVGNQPQHF.

J is TRBJ2-1 and V is TRBV11-2; TRBD1 matches at 10 bases. Germline V gene lookup returns CDR1 SGHAT and CDR2 FQNNGV. The CDR3 spans 18 residues. V lost 1 base to trimming and J lost 3 bases; unmatched junction nucleotides: 9. The CDR3 DNA follows: TGTGCCAGCAGCTTAGCCTTGAGCCGGGACAGGGGCTACAATGAGCAGTTCTTC. Protein sequence: CASSLALSRDRGYNEQFF.

This chain's CDR3 is CASSLVVASGRRFTDTQYF. The CDR3 DNA follows: TGTGCCAGCAGCTTAGTGGTCGCTAGCGGGAGGAGATTCACAGATACGCAGTATTTT. V is TRBV7-9 and J is TRBJ2-3; 11 bases are a match to TRBD2. Germline trimming cut 1 base from V and 2 bases from J; bases unmatched to any gene: 11. The CDR3 has 19 amino acids. In germline, CDR1 is SEHNR, CDR2 FQNEAQ (reference sequence).

This clone showed up just once. This chain joins TRBV27 and TRBJ2-1; 8 bases align to TRBD1. Trimming removed 5 bases from V and 3 bases from J; junction bases left unmatched: 12. The CDR3 runs 17 residues. Germline assignment: CDR1 MNHEY and CDR2 SMNVEV (reference sequence). The CDR3 nucleotides are TGTGCCAGCAGTCTAACCGGGACAGGCCTGTACTACAATGAGCAGTTCTTC. Translation gives CASSLTGTGLYYNEQFF.

The chain uses TRBV2 and TRBJ1-3; D gene unclear. Between the trimmed V and J ends, which lost 10 bases and 2 bases, there was a span of 18 bases. Germline CDR1 and CDR2: SNHLY and FYNNEI. The CDR3 runs 15 residues. Here the CDR3 reads CANRRGVSTGNTIYF. CDR3 nucleotide sequence: TGTGCCAACCGACGTGGGGTCTCAACTGGAAACACCATATATTTT.

The V and J genes are TRBV5-8 and TRBJ2-7; D gene ambiguous. V gave up 0 bases and J gave up 5 bases, with 9 bases separating them. The CDR3 is made up of 13 amino acids. Germline V gene data show CDR1 as SGHTS and CDR2 as YDEGEE. CDR3 in amino acids: CASSLVDTHEQYF. In DNA, the CDR3 is TGTGCCAGCAGCTTGGTAGATACCCACGAGCAGTACTTC.

The chain recombines TRBV27 with TRBJ2-3; 10 bases map to TRBD2. The CDR3 totals 15 residues. Germline CDR1 reads MNHEY; CDR2 reads SMNVEV (reference sequence). Trimming removed 0 bases from V and 3 bases from J; junction bases left unmatched: 0. DNA of the CDR3: TGTGCCAGCAGTTTATCTAGCGGGAGGACAGATACGCAGTATTTT. It specifies CASSLSSGRTDTQYF.

The genes are TRBV18 and TRBJ2-7; D is possibly TRBD2 (6 bases). Germline V gives CDR1 KGHSH, CDR2 LQKENI. The CDR3 has 16 residues. The V end lost 0 bases, the J end lost 3 bases, and 15 bases lay between the germline ends. The CDR3: CASSPPLGVADYEQYF. The CDR3 bases are TGTGCCAGCTCACCACCGTTAGGGGTAGCGGACTACGAGCAGTACTTC.

This clone was observed once. CDR3 region: CSVITGGRGQPQHF. In DNA, the CDR3 is TGCAGCGTTATAACAGGGGGCAGAGGTCAGCCCCAGCATTTT. The rearrangement joins TRBV29-1 to TRBJ1-5, with 9 bases aligning to TRBD1. The germline gives CDR1 SQVTM, CDR2 ANQGSEA. J gave up 6 bases and V 5 bases, and 8 bases lay outside the gene matches. The CDR3 contains 14 residues.